This TCR beta chain was recorded in a study of blood T cell repertoires in COVID-19. Across the study: COVID-19 samples collected from the United States, Italy and Spain covered acute and convalescent phases.

J gave up 6 bases and V 3 bases, and 4 bases lay outside the gene matches. The CDR3 totals 15 residues. Germline assignment: CDR1 SEHNR and CDR2 FQNEAQ (reference sequence). Libraries were prepared by immunoSEQ multiplex PCR; TCRdb keeps only in-frame clonotypes and omits some of them. The sample includes hundreds of thousands of clones, around 91% of them seen just once. The clonotype was recovered from a young woman with acute COVID-19. V and J are TRBV7-9 and TRBJ1-6, with 8 bases that match TRBD1. The sample consisted of PBMCs or T cells enriched from blood (not recorded which). CDR3 nucleotide sequence: TGTGCCAGCAGCTTGGCAGGGGGCTCTAATTCACCCCTCCACTTT. Its protein is CASSLAGGSNSPLHF.